Listed here are 5 T cell receptor beta chains from one sample, sequenced in a study of blood T cell repertoires in COVID-19. Libraries were prepared by immunoSEQ multiplex PCR; TCRdb keeps only in-frame clonotypes and omits some of them. This table holds roughly 160,000 clones, about 83% found once. Sequenced: peripheral blood. The source of these receptors is a woman aged 80 or over with acute or convalescent COVID-19.

V is TRBV5-1 and J is TRBJ1-5, with TRBD1 matching 7 bases. The CDR3 has 12 amino acids. The germline V gene encodes CDR1 SGHRS and CDR2 YFSETQ. Germline trimming cut 7 bases from V and 4 bases from J; bases unmatched to any gene: 2. Here the CDR3 DNA reads TGCGCCAGCGGACAGGAAAATCAGCCCCAGCATTTT. Translation gives CASGQENQPQHF.

This clone has only a few counts. This rearrangement joins TRBV4-1 to TRBJ1-5, with 9 bases identical to TRBD1. With 3 bases clipped from V and 3 bases from J, the junction kept 6 bases outside the gene matches. Germline V gives CDR1 MGHRA, CDR2 YSYEKL. This CDR3 spans 16 amino acids. CDR3 sequence: CASSHRQGEINQPQHF. For the CDR3, the DNA is TGCGCCAGCAGCCACAGACAGGGGGAGATCAATCAGCCCCAGCATTTT.

This sequence joins TRBV9 and TRBJ1-3, with 11 bases that match TRBD1. V lost 0 bases to trimming and J lost 1 base; unmatched junction nucleotides: 3. Per germline, CDR1 SGDLS and CDR2 YYNGEE. The CDR3 is 17 residues long. The CDR3 bases are TGTGCCAGCAGCGTAGTTGGACAGGGGGCATCTGGAAACACCATATATTTT. It yields the protein CASSVVGQGASGNTIYF.

The DNA for the CDR3 is TGTGCCAGCAGCCAGTGGGGGGATGAGCAGTTCTTC. Amino acids: CASSQWGDEQFF. This chain uses TRBV3-1 (or the pseudogene TRBV3-2) with TRBJ2-1; D possibly corresponds to TRBD2 (6 bases). V dropped 3 bases and J dropped 8 bases, with 8 bases sitting between them. This CDR3 has 12 residues. The germline V gene encodes CDR1 LGHDT and CDR2 YNNKEL (reference sequence).

The chain links TRBV11-3 to TRBJ2-7; a weak D match, TRBD1 (6 bases). Trimming cost V 0 bases and J 8 bases, with 14 bases left between them. Germline CDR1 reads SGHNT; CDR2 reads YENEEA. This CDR3 region has 14 residues. CDR3 DNA: TGTGCCAGCAGCTTAGAGGGCAGGGGAGACAAGCAGTACTTC. It translates to CASSLEGRGDKQYF.